This T cell receptor beta chain was recovered during a study of cytomegalovirus exposure and HLA in healthy donors. This CDR3 is built from 13 residues. Germline V gene lookup returns CDR1 SGHTA and CDR2 FQGTGA. Between the trimmed V and J ends, which lost 11 bases and 7 bases, there was a span of 18 bases. Primers for the PCR totalled 60 Vbeta and 13 Jbeta. Measured with immunoSEQ multiplex PCR; TCRdb has only the in-frame clones, and not every one. The sample holds around 44,000 clones. Regarding this clone: Its antigen is undetermined.

Findings and caveats of the study: As immune exposure information, only CMV serostatus was available. The listing of 150 or so TCR beta chains classed them as cytomegalovirus-associated. Sequencing had likely introduced a cluster of highly shared sequence variants as an artifact. Later, an analysis showed that TCR beta chains associated with HLA were more clonally expanded than others that were equally common.

The TCR was taken from a male donor in good health and CMV-seropositive. This chain links TRBV7-3 with TRBJ2-1, with D tentatively TRBD1 (5 bases). What was sequenced was PBMCs. CDR3: CASRNRTGNEQFF. Written as DNA, the CDR3 is TGTGCCTCTCGGAACAGGACCGGTAATGAGCAGTTCTTC.